This TCR beta chain appears in the sequencing data of a study of T cells in localized non-small cell lung cancer. CDR3 length: 16 amino acids. J lost 6 bases, V lost 0 bases, and 8 bases had no gene match. Germline loops: CDR1 MNHNS, CDR2 SASEGT. Assay: immunoSEQ multiplex PCR; the TCRdb copy retains only in-frame clones and omits some. The table has 100,000 or so clones, under 95% seen once; the top ten hold approximately 4%. The sample in question was PBMCs, obtained before any cancer treatment. This clonotype originated in a woman aged 35 to 69 with stage II squamous cell lung carcinoma. The chain links TRBV6-1 to TRBJ1-1; TRBD1 aligns across 9 bases. CDR3 loop: CASSEAIRDRASEAFF. The CDR3 DNA follows: TGTGCCAGCAGTGAAGCGATCCGGGACAGGGCGTCTGAAGCTTTCTTT.